These 5 T cell receptor beta chains were sequenced from one sample in a study of T cell responses to AZD1222 COVID-19 vaccine. Profiled with immunoSEQ multiplex PCR; TCRdb holds only in-frame clones, not every one. The sample includes roughly 140,000 clones, roughly 90% of them seen just once. The sequences come from peripheral blood, collected 28 days after the second AZD1222 dose. The receptors originated from an adult who received the AZD1222 COVID-19 vaccine.

The rearrangement uses TRBV12-3 or TRBV12-4 and TRBJ2-1; unclear D gene. The ends were cut back, 6 bases at V and 9 bases at J, with 9 bases in the middle. This CDR3 is built from 11 residues. The CDR3, as DNA: TGTGCCAGCAGATCAACGCGTGAGCAGTTCTTC. Amino acid sequence: CASRSTREQFF.

This sequence joins TRBV6-6 and TRBJ1-2; tentative D call: TRBD1 (6 bases). The CDR3 covers 13 residues. Trimming stripped 9 bases from V and 6 bases from J, with 17 bases between. Per germline, CDR1 MNHNY and CDR2 SVGAGI (reference sequence). The CDR3: CASSLPGEDGYTF. The CDR3 bases are TGTGCCAGTTCCCTTCCAGGGGAGGATGGCTACACCTTC.

This chain connects TRBV5-1 to TRBJ2-6; 8 bases map to TRBD1. This CDR3 comprises 17 residues. After removal of 0 bases from V and 2 bases from J, the junction contained 4 bases not matched to a gene. The germline CDR1 and CDR2 sequences are SGHRS and YFSETQ. CDR3 nucleotides: TGCGCCAGCAGCTTGGGACAGGGGACGGCTGGGGCCAACGTCCTGACTTTC. Translation: CASSLGQGTAGANVLTF.

This clone was picked up one time. The chain carries TRBV3-1 (or the pseudogene TRBV3-2) and TRBJ1-6, with TRBD1 matching over 7 bases. The CDR3 extends over 17 amino acids. J gave up 7 bases and V 3 bases, and 12 bases lay outside the gene matches. Germline V gene lookup returns CDR1 LGHDT and CDR2 YNNKEL (reference sequence). The CDR3 loop is CASSHTGRGNVNSPLHF. In DNA form, the CDR3 reads TGTGCCAGCAGCCACACAGGCAGGGGGAACGTGAATTCACCCCTCCACTTT.

This chain links TRBV5-1 with TRBJ2-2, with D possibly being TRBD1 (5 bases). With 2 bases removed from V and 0 bases from J, the gap between germline ends came to 8 bases. CDR3 size: 15 residues. Germline CDR1 and CDR2: SGHRS and YFSETQ. The CDR3 DNA is TGCGCCAGCAGCTTCGACAGCGCGAACACCGGGGAGCTGTTTTTT. Encoded protein: CASSFDSANTGELFF.